Reported below is one TCR beta chain. Its antigen is still unknown. This sample is drawn from a study of T cell responses to AZD1222 COVID-19 vaccine. Method: immunoSEQ multiplex PCR; TCRdb's copy keeps in-frame clones and lacks some. The table includes tens of thousands of clones, 75% to 85% detected once. The CDR3 runs to 13 residues. V dropped 4 bases and J dropped 6 bases, with 12 bases sitting between them. Germline V lookup: CDR1 SGHKS, CDR2 YYEKEE (reference sequence). Regarding the study as a whole: The study reported that nearly half of spike-specific TCRs target unmutated variant regions. Across the whole spike, CD4 TCRs peaked at regions 160-218 and 743-854.

Material: peripheral blood, obtained on day 0 of AZD1222 vaccination. This clonotype was sampled from an adult in good health. The V gene is TRBV5-5, the J gene TRBJ2-3, with D uncertain. CDR3 sequence (DNA): TGTGCCAGCAGCACCCTGACCGGGGATACGCAGTATTTT. Translated, it gives CASSTLTGDTQYF.